This T cell receptor beta chain was identified during a study of regulatory T cells in long-lasting Graves disease. Germline values: CDR1 MGHDK, CDR2 SYGVNS. The junction had 8 bases not matched to a gene; V was cut back by 6 bases and J by 8 bases. The CDR3 contains 15 residues. This clonotype was observed at least ten times. Its antigen is unidentified. Broader study findings: Clonotypes that were public and shared totalled around 2,700 in persistent patients versus about 1,000 in new patients.

In building TCR beta libraries, iRepertoire HTBI primers were used together with Arm-PCR of CDR3 regions. TCRdb used MiXCR to reprocess the multiplex PCR reads, holding one entry per CDR3 protein. The repertoire holds hundreds of thousands of distinct CDR3 sequences, with less than 15% as singletons. Time point defined: newly diagnosed GD, antithyroid drugs for less than 3 months. From PBMCs, RNA was extracted and then used to make the TCR library. The same specimen was also included in a second study, on T cells in Graves' hyperthyroidism and ophthalmopathy.

The rearrangement joins TRBV25-1 to TRBJ2-2; 11 bases align to TRBD2. The source was peripheral blood mononuclear cells (PBMCs), collected at new diagnosis, from a patient treated with antithyroid drugs. The origin of this receptor is a man aged 25 to 45 with Graves disease. The CDR3 DNA is TGTGCCAGCAGGCCTTCGACTAGCGGGAATGGGGAGCTGTTTTTT. Translated, it gives CASRPSTSGNGELFF.